This T cell receptor beta chain was documented in a study of T cells in Graves' hyperthyroidism and ophthalmopathy. TCR beta CDR3 region amplification was performed from RNA transcripts. HTBI primers were employed in a first-round RT-PCR of the TCR CDR3. TCRdb redid the calling of the multiplex PCR reads with MiXCR, one entry per CDR3 protein. There are about 340,000 distinct CDR3 sequences in the sample; 15% to 20% occur only once, and approximately 54% lies in the top ten. The CDR3 has 15 residues. Germline V gene data show CDR1 as DFQATT and CDR2 as SNEGSKA (reference sequence). The J segment lost 7 bases and the V segment lost 0 bases, leaving 7 bases of the junction unmatched.

The source of this sequence is a woman aged 50 to 60 with Graves' hyperthyroidism. The rearrangement uses TRBV20-1 and TRBJ2-7; 12 nucleotides align to TRBD2. Sequencing used blood. CDR3 DNA: TGCAGTGCTAGAGATGGTTCTAGCGGGAGGGGAGAGCAGTACTTC. Translation: CSARDGSSGRGEQYF.